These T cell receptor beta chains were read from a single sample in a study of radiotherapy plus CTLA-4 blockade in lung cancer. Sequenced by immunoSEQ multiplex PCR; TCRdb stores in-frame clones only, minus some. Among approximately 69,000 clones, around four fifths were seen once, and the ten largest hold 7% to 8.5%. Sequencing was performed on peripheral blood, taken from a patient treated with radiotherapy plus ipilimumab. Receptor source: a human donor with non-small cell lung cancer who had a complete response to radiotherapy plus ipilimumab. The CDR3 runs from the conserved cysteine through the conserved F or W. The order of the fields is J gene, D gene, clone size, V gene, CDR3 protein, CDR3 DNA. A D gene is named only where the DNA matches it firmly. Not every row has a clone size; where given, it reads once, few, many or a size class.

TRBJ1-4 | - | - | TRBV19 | CASSIQRNEKLFF | TGTGCCAGTAGTATTCAAAGAAATGAAAAACTGTTTTTT
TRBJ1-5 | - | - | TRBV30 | CAWRGDLNQPQHF | TGTGCCTGGAGGGGGGACCTTAATCAGCCCCAGCATTTT
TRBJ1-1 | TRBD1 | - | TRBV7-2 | CASSWQGEGTEAFF | TGTGCCAGCAGCTGGCAGGGGGAAGGCACTGAAGCTTTCTTT
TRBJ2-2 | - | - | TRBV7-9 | CASSYQGTGELFF | TGTGCCAGCAGCTATCAGGGGACCGGGGAGCTGTTTTTT
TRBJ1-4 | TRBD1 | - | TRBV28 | CASSSQGGEDEKLFF | TGTGCCAGCAGTTCCCAGGGGGGGGAGGATGAAAAACTGTTTTTT
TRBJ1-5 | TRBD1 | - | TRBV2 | CASSPGQAIGPQHF | TGTGCCAGCAGTCCGGGACAGGCGATCGGGCCCCAGCATTTT
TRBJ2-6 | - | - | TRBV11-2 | CASRDWAGANVLTF | TGTGCCAGCAGGGACTGGGCTGGGGCCAACGTCCTGACTTTC
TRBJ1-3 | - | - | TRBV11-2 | CASSLLGGFGNTIYF | TGTGCCAGCAGCTTATTGGGCGGCTTTGGAAACACCATATATTTT
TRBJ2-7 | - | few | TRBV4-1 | CASSLSETGYEQYF | TGCGCCAGCAGCCTCTCGGAGACAGGATACGAGCAGTACTTC
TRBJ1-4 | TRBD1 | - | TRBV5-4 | CASTRGGQAPGGEKLFF | TGTGCCAGCACCCGAGGGGGACAGGCACCTGGCGGAGAAAAACTGTTTTTT
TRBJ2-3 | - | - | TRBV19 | CASSISLGADTQYF | TGTGCCAGTAGTATTTCGCTAGGAGCAGATACGCAGTATTTT
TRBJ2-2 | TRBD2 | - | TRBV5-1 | CASSPGLAGAAGTGELFF | TGCGCCAGCAGCCCGGGACTAGCGGGGGCCGCGGGCACCGGGGAGCTGTTTTTT
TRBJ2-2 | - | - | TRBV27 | CASSLAGSVTGELFF | TGTGCCAGCAGTTTAGCAGGGTCGGTCACCGGGGAGCTGTTTTTT
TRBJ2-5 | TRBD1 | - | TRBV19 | CASSTDRGQETQYF | TGTGCCAGTAGTACGGACAGGGGGCAAGAGACCCAGTACTTC
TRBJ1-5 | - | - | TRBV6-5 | CASSYDNYQPQHF | TGTGCCAGCAGTTACGACAACTATCAGCCCCAGCATTTT
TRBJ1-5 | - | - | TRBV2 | CASSGRAGGNQPQHF | TGTGCCAGCAGTGGTAGGGCAGGGGGCAATCAGCCCCAGCATTTT
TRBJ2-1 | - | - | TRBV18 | CASSRPKTGSRDDNEQFF | TGTGCCAGCTCACGACCGAAAACAGGGAGTAGGGACGACAATGAGCAGTTCTTC
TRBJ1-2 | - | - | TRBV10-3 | CAISDNQGLNYGYTF | TGTGCCATCAGTGATAATCAGGGGTTGAACTATGGCTACACCTTC
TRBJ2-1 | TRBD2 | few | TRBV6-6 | CASSYSSGRVYNEQFF | TGTGCCAGCAGTTACTCAAGCGGGAGGGTCTACAATGAGCAGTTCTTC
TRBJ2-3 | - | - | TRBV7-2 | CASSPRDGSSTDTQYF | TGTGCCAGCAGCCCCAGGGACGGATCTAGCACAGATACGCAGTATTTT
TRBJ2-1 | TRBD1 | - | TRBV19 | CASSIGAGGYNEQFF | TGTGCCAGTAGTATAGGGGCAGGGGGATACAATGAGCAGTTCTTC
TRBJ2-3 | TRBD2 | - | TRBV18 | CASSPPSGGGADTQYF | TGTGCCAGCTCACCACCGAGCGGGGGGGGCGCGGATACGCAGTATTTT
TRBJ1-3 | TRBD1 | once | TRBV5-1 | CASSPGTDYDSGNTIYF | TGCGCCAGCAGCCCCGGGACAGATTATGACTCTGGAAACACCATATATTTT
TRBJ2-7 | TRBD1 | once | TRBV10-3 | CAIGERQGRSYEQYF | TGTGCCATCGGGGAAAGACAGGGAAGATCCTACGAGCAGTACTTC
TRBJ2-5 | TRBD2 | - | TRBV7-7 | CASSLVAGTSGSQYF | TGTGCTAGCAGCTTGGTAGCGGGGACCTCCGGAAGCCAGTACTTC
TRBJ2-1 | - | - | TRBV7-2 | CASSPGLWAQGNEQFF | TGTGCCAGCAGCCCCGGCCTGTGGGCGCAGGGGAATGAGCAGTTCTTC
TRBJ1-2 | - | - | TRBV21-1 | CASSKGGHYGYTF | TGTGCCAGCAGCAAAGGGGGGCACTATGGCTACACCTTC
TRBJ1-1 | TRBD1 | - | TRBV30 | CAWSMGQGVFVALNTEAFF | TGTGCCTGGAGTATGGGACAGGGAGTCTTTGTGGCGTTGAACACTGAAGCTTTCTTT
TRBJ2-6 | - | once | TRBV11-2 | CASSKPTSGANVLTF | TGTGCCAGCAGTAAACCGACCTCTGGGGCCAACGTCCTGACTTTC
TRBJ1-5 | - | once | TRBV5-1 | CASSPGGNQPQHF | TGCGCCAGCAGCCCTGGAGGGAATCAGCCCCAGCATTTT
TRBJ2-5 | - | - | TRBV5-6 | CASSLAGRIAFKETQYF | TGTGCCAGCAGCTTGGCTGGCAGAATCGCCTTTAAAGAGACCCAGTACTTC
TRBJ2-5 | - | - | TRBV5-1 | CASSVIRTVQETQYF | TGCGCCAGCAGCGTTATTCGGACAGTCCAAGAGACCCAGTACTTC
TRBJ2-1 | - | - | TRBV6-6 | CASSYRDGEQFF | TGTGCCAGCAGTTACAGGGACGGTGAGCAGTTCTTC
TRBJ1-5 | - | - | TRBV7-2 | CASSAQVDSNQPQHF | TGTGCCAGCAGCGCCCAGGTGGATAGCAATCAGCCCCAGCATTTT
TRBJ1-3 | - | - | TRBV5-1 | CASSLRDPLKNTIYF | TGCGCCAGCAGCCTCCGGGACCCTCTAAAAAACACCATATATTTT
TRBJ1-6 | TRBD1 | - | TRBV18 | CASSPKTGSNSPLHF | TGTGCCAGCTCACCAAAGACAGGGAGTAATTCACCCCTCCACTTT
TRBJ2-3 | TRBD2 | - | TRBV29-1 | CSVKTSGSTDTQYF | TGCAGCGTTAAAACTAGCGGATCCACAGATACGCAGTATTTT
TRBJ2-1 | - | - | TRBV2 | CASKAESSYNEQFF | TGTGCCAGCAAAGCGGAGAGCTCCTACAATGAGCAGTTCTTC
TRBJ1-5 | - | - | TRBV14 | CASSQVLGGPYNAPGFDNQPQHF | TGTGCCAGCAGCCAAGTTTTGGGGGGGCCTTATAACGCGCCGGGATTTGACAATCAGCCCCAGCATTTT
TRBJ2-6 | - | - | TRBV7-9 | CASSWTVSGANVLTF | TGTGCCAGCAGTTGGACCGTCTCTGGGGCCAACGTCCTGACTTTC
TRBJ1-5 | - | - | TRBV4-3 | CASSQDNGPGLRPQHF | TGCGCCAGCAGCCAAGATAACGGGCCCGGTTTGCGGCCCCAGCATTTT
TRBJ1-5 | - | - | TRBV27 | CASSLFFGNQPQHF | TGTGCCAGCAGTTTATTTTTCGGCAATCAGCCCCAGCATTTT
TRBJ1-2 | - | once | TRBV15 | CATSRDMVFGYGYTF | TGTGCCACCAGCAGAGATATGGTTTTTGGCTATGGCTACACCTTC
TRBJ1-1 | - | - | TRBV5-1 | CASSWRQSSTEAFF | TGCGCCAGCAGCTGGCGACAGAGTTCTACTGAAGCTTTCTTT
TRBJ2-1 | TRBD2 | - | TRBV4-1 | CASSLAGNPGDEQFF | TGCGCCAGCAGCCTAGCGGGAAACCCGGGGGATGAGCAGTTCTTC
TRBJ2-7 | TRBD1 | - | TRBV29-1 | CSATGTGVYEQYF | TGCAGCGCGACCGGGACAGGGGTCTACGAGCAGTACTTC
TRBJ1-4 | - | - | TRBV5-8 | CASSFRGQTNEKLFF | TGTGCCAGCAGCTTCCGGGGCCAAACTAATGAAAAACTGTTTTTT
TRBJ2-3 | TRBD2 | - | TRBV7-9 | CASSSRLAGRVDTQYF | TGTGCCAGCAGCTCCCGACTAGCGGGGAGGGTAGATACGCAGTATTTT
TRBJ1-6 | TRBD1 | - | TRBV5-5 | CASILTGDRSPLHF | TGTGCCAGCATTCTGACAGGGGACCGTTCACCCCTCCACTTT
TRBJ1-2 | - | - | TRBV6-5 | CASRRDRGVYGYTF | TGTGCCAGCAGGCGCGATAGGGGGGTCTATGGCTACACCTTC
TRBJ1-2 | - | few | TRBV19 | CASSTREDGYTF | TGTGCCAGTAGTACCCGAGAAGATGGCTACACCTTC
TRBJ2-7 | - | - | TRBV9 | CASSVAGGASYEQYF | TGTGCCAGCAGCGTAGCAGGGGGGGCTTCCTACGAGCAGTACTTC
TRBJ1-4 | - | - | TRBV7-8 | CASSVGAGGGPNEKLFF | TGTGCCAGCAGCGTAGGGGCCGGAGGGGGACCTAATGAAAAACTGTTTTTT
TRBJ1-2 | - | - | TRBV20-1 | CSADTPYGYTF | TGCAGTGCTGACACTCCCTATGGCTACACCTTC
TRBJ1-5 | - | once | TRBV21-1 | CASSKGQQGGGNQPQHF | TGTGCCAGCAGCAAAGGACAACAAGGAGGAGGGAATCAGCCCCAGCATTTT
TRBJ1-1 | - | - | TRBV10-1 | CASSEDRFSNTEAFF | TGCGCCAGCAGTGAAGACAGGTTTTCGAACACTGAAGCTTTCTTT
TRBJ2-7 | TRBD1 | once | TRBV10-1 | CASSGGQANEQYF | TGCGCCAGCAGTGGCGGACAGGCCAACGAGCAGTACTTC